The clone carrying this T cell receptor beta chain was seen a single time. Its antigen is undetermined. The same CDR3 can be traced to other DNA sequences in this sample. TCRdb's copy holds only in-frame clones and misses some; the assay was immunoSEQ multiplex PCR. The sample records millions of clones, 85% to 95% being singletons. The sample belongs to a study of shared clonotypes between healthy human individuals. Study as a whole: Each donor contributed plates that comprised three CD4 naive, three CD4 memory, two CD8 naive and one CD8 memory. Study-wide results and caveats: Donor scarcity curtailed the genetic and exposure-history diversity represented herein.

The length of the CDR3 is 13 residues. Per the germline V gene, CDR1 is SGHTA and CDR2 is FQGNSA. Trimming left V 5 bases short and J 0 bases short, with 5 bases between. Sequences were obtained from naive CD4+ T cells sorted from blood. Subset meaning: CD45RA+ positively selected. The chain couples TRBV7-2 to TRBJ1-3, with unresolved D. This sequence originates from a man between 18 and 35 years old in good health. CDR3 nucleotide sequence: TGTGCCAGCAGCCGGAGCTCTGGAAACACCATATATTTT. It translates to CASSRSSGNTIYF.